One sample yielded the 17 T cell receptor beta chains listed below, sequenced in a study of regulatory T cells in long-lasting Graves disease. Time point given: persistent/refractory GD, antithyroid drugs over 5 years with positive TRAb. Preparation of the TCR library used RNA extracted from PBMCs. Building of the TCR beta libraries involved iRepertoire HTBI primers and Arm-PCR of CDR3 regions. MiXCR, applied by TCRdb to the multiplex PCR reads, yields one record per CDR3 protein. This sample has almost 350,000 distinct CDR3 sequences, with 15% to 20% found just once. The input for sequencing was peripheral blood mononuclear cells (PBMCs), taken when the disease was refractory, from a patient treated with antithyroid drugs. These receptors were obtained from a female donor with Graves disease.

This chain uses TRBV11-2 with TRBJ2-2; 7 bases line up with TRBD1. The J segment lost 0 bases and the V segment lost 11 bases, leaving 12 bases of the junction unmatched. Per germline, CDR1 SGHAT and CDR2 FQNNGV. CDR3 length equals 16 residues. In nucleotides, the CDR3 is TGTGCCGGTCACCCGAACAGGGGCTCGAACACCGGGGAGCTGTTTTTT. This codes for CAGHPNRGSNTGELFF.

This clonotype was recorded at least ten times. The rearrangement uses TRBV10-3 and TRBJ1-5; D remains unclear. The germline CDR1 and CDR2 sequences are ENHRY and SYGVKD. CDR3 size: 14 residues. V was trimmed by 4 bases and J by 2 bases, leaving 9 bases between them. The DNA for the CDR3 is TGTGCCATCAGTGCGGTAGAGGGCAATCAGCCCCAGCATTTT. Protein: CAISAVEGNQPQHF.

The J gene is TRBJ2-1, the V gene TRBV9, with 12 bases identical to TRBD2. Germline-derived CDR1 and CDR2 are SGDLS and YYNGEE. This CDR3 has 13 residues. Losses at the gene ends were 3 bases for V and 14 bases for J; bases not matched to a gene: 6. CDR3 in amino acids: CASSGTSGTTKFF. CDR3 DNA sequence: TGTGCCAGCAGCGGGACTAGCGGGACCACTAAGTTCTTC.

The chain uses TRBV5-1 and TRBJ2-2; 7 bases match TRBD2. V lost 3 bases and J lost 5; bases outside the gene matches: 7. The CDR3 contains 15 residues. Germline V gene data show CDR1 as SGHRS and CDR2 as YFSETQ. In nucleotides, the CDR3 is TGCGCCAGCAGCTCCGGACTAGAAGAGACCGGGGAGCTGTTTTTT. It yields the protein CASSSGLEETGELFF.

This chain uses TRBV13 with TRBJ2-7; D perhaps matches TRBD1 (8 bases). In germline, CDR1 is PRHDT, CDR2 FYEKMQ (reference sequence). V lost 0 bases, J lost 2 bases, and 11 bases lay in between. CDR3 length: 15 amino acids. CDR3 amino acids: CASSLGQGGTYEQYF. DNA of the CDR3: TGTGCCAGCAGCTTAGGACAGGGGGGGACCTACGAGCAGTACTTC.

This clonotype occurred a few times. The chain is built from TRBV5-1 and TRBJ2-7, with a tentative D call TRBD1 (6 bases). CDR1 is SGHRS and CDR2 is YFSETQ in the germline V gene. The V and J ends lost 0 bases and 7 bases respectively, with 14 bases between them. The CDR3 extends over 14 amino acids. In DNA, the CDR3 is TGCGCCAGCAGCTTGGATCTGGGGGCGAGAGAGCAGTACTTC. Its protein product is CASSLDLGAREQYF.

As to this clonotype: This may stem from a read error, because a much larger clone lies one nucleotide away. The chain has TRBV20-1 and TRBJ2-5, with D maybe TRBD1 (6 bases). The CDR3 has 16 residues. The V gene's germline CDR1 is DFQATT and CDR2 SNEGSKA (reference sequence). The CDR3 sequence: CNARDLQGKYQETQYF. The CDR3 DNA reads TGCAATGCTAGAGATCTCCAGGGGAAGTACCAAGAGACCCAGTACTTC.

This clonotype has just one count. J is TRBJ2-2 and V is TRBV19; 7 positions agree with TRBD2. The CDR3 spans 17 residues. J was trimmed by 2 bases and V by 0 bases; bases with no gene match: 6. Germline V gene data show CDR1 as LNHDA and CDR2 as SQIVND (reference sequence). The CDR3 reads CASSIDPGRANTGELFF. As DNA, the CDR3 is TGTGCCAGTAGTATAGATCCAGGGAGGGCTAACACCGGGGAGCTGTTTTTT.

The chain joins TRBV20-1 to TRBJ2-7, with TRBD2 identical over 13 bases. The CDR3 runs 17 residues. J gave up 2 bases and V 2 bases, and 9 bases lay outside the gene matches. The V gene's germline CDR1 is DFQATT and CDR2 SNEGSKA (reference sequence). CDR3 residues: CSARPAGLAGVAYEQYF. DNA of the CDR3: TGCAGTGCTAGACCCGCCGGACTAGCGGGAGTCGCCTACGAGCAGTACTTC.

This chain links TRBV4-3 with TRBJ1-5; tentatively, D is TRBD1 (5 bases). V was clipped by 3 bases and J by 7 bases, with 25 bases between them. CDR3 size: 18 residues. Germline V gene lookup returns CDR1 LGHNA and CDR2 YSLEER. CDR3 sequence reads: CASSQLLPFAGSRQPQHF. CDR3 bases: TGCGCCAGCAGCCAGCTTCTCCCTTTCGCAGGGTCCAGGCAGCCCCAGCATTTT.

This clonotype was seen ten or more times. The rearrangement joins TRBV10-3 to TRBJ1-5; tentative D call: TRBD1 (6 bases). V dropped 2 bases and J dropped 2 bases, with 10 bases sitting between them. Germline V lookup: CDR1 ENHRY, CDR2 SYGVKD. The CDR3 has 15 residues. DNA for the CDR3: TGTGCCATCAGTGAGACGGGGGGCGGCAATCAGCCCCAGCATTTT. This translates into CAISETGGGNQPQHF.

The CDR3 protein is CASSASDSSSGNTIYF. CDR3 coding DNA: TGCGCCAGCAGCGCGAGCGACAGTTCCTCTGGAAACACCATATATTTT. The gene calls are TRBV5-1 and TRBJ1-3; possibly TRBD1 for D (5 bases). CDR3 length: 16 residues. Germline CDR1 SGHRS, CDR2 YFSETQ. V lost 4 bases and J 0 bases, leaving 14 bases between the germline ends.

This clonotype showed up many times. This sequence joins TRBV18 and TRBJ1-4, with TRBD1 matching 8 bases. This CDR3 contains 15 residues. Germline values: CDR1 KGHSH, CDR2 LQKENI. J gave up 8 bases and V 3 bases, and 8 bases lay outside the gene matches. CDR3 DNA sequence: TGTGCCAGCTCACCGGACAGGGTCGGTAACGAAAAACTGTTTTTT. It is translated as CASSPDRVGNEKLFF.

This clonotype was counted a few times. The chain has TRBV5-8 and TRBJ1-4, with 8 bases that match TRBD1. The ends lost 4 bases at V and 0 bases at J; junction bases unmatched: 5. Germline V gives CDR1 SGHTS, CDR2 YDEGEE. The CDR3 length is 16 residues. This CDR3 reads CASSHGQGTTNEKLFF. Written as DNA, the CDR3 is TGTGCCAGCAGCCACGGACAGGGAACAACTAATGAAAAACTGTTTTTT. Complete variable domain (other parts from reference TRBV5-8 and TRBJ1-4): EAGVTQSPTHLIKTRGQQATLRCSPISGHTSVYWYQQALGLGLQFLLWYDEGEERNRGNFPPRFSGRQFPNYSSELNVNALELEDSALYLCASSHGQGTTNEKLFFGSGTQLSVL.

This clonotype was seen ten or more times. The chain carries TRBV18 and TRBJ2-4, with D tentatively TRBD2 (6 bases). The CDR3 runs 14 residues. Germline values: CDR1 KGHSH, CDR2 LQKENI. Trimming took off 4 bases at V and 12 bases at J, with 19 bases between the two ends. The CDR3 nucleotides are TGTGCCAGCTCACGACGGGGAGGTGCAGGACATCAGTACTTC. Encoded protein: CASSRRGGAGHQYF.

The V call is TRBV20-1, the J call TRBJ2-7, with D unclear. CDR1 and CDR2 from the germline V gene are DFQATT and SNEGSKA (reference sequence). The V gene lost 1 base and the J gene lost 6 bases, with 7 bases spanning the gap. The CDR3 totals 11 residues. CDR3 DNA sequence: TGCAGTGCTAGAGGCAGGCGCGAGCAGTACTTC. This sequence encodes CSARGRREQYF.

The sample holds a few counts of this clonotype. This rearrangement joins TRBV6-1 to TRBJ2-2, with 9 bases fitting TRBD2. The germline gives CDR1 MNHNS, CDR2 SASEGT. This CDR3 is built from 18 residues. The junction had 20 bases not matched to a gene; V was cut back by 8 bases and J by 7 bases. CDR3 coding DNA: TGTGCCAGCTCCCACCCTGCGGGGAGTAGCGGGGGTTACGGGGAGCTGTTTTTT. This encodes CASSHPAGSSGGYGELFF.